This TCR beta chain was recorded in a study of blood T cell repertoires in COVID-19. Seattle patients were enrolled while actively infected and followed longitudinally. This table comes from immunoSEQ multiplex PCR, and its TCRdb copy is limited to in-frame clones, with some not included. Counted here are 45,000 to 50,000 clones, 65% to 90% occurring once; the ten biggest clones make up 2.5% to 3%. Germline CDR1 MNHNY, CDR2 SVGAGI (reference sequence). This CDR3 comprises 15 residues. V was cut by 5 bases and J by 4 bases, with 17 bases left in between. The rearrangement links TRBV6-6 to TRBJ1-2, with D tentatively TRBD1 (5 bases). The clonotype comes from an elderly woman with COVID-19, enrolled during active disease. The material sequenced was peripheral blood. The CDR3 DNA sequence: TGTGCCAGCAGTCCGTCTGGACAAACAAGCTATGGCTACACCTTC. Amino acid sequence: CASSPSGQTSYGYTF.